Below are 24 T cell receptor beta chains sequenced from a single sample in a study of OX40 agonist ivuxolimab in advanced cancers. Here immunoSEQ multiplex PCR was the method, and the copy in TCRdb shows in-frame clones only, minus some. Of about 120,000 clones in the sample, 80% to 90% were seen once. The source was CD4+ or CD8+ T cells sorted from blood, collected in a trial of the OX40 agonist ivuxolimab. The receptors were gathered from an adult with an advanced solid tumor such as melanoma, head and neck, liver or kidney cancer.

This clone has a single count. The genes are TRBV6-6 and TRBJ1-6, with D hard to call. CDR1 and CDR2 (germline): MNHNY, SVGAGI (reference sequence). This CDR3 has 15 amino acids. V was cut by 5 bases and J by 9 bases, with 17 bases left in between. The CDR3 is CASSPREVRGSPLHF. CDR3 nucleotides: TGTGCCAGCAGTCCAAGGGAGGTTCGGGGTTCACCCCTCCACTTT.

CDR3 region: CASSGPMLAGGVNEQFF. The CDR3 DNA follows: TGCGCCAGCAGTGGCCCGATGCTAGCGGGGGGGGTTAATGAGCAGTTCTTC. The V gene is TRBV10-1, the J gene TRBJ2-1, with TRBD2 matching over 12 bases. J gave up 7 bases and V 4 bases, and 11 bases lay outside the gene matches. CDR3 length: 17 amino acids. The germline gives CDR1 WNHNN, CDR2 SYGVQD (reference sequence).

The chain uses TRBV19 and TRBJ1-2, with TRBD1 matching over 10 bases. The germline V gene has CDR1 LNHDA and CDR2 SQIVND (reference sequence). V was clipped by 5 bases and J by 4 bases; unmatched bases: 1. The CDR3 totals 13 residues. The CDR3 nucleotides read TGTGCCAGTAGTTGGGACAGGGGCTATGGCTACACCTTC. Translation gives CASSWDRGYGYTF.

The chain joins TRBV11-2 to TRBJ2-5, with TRBD2 identical over 8 bases. Trimming at V came to 5 bases and at J to 5 bases, leaving 7 bases not matched to a gene. CDR1 is SGHAT and CDR2 is FQNNGV in the germline V gene. This CDR3 is built from 14 residues. This CDR3 reads CASSPRGGGETQYF. The CDR3 DNA reads TGTGCCAGCAGCCCCCGGGGGGGTGGGGAGACCCAGTACTTC.

This chain joins TRBV19 and TRBJ2-1, with 13 bases aligning to TRBD2. After removal of 9 bases from V and 4 bases from J, the junction contained 12 bases not matched to a gene. From germline, CDR1 is LNHDA and CDR2 SQIVND (reference sequence). The CDR3 runs to 17 residues. CDR3 sequence reads: CASHPPGLAGDYNEQFF. The CDR3 DNA is TGTGCCAGCCACCCCCCCGGACTAGCGGGGGATTACAATGAGCAGTTCTTC.

The chain carries TRBV7-7 and TRBJ1-3, with a weak D call TRBD1 (5 bases). V lost 5 bases and J lost 2, with 10 bases in between. CDR1 SSHAT and CDR2 FNYEAQ come from the germline V gene (reference sequence). This CDR3 region has 14 residues. CDR3 loop: CASSAGTAGNTIYF. The CDR3 DNA reads as TGTGCCAGCAGCGCCGGGACGGCTGGAAACACCATATATTTT. The whole variable domain, filled in from reference TRBV7-7 and TRBJ1-3, reads GAGVSQSPRYKVTKRGQDVTLRCDPISSHATLYWYQQALGQGPEFLTYFNYEAQPDKSGLPSDRFSAERPEGSISTLTIQRTEQRDSAMYRCASSAGTAGNTIYFGEGSWLTVV.

This sequence joins TRBV6-5 and TRBJ2-3; D is unresolved. The CDR3 is 15 amino acids. Trimming cost V 4 bases and J 2 bases, with 13 bases left between them. The germline CDR1 and CDR2 sequences are MNHEY and SVGAGI. CDR3 sequence (DNA): TGTGCCAGCAGTTCCCCAAGGAGTTCCACAGATACGCAGTATTTT. Amino acid sequence: CASSSPRSSTDTQYF.

The gene calls are TRBV4-3 and TRBJ1-2; D uncertain. There are 14 residues in the CDR3. V shed 0 bases and J shed 8 bases, with 13 bases lying between them. Germline CDR1 reads LGHNA; CDR2 reads YSLEER. The CDR3, as DNA: TGCGCCAGCAGCCAAGACCAGAATGCCCTAGGCTACACCTTC. Translated, it gives CASSQDQNALGYTF.

The chain has TRBV1 and TRBJ2-1; the D segment call TRBD2 is taken from the table without a DNA check. TRBV1 is a recognized pseudogene. The CDR3 covers 16 residues. The CDR3 spells CTSSQSGTSGGHEQFF. The DNA of the CDR3 is TGCACCAGCAGCCAATCGGGGACTAGCGGGGGACATGAGCAGTTCTTC.

This sequence joins TRBV6-6 and TRBJ2-2; 11 bases align to TRBD2. Germline values: CDR1 MNHNY, CDR2 SVGAGI (reference sequence). The CDR3 length is 16 residues. After removal of 6 bases from V and 3 bases from J, the junction contained 6 bases not matched to a gene. As DNA, the CDR3 is TGTGCCAGCAGCCGTAGCGGGGGGGCCGACACCGGGGAGCTGTTTTTT. Residues: CASSRSGGADTGELFF.

The chain couples TRBV7-7 to TRBJ1-2; the D is unclear. Germline V gene sequence: CDR1 SSHAT, CDR2 FNYEAQ (reference sequence). CDR3 length: 12 amino acids. V was trimmed by 5 bases and J by 8 bases, leaving 12 bases between them. The CDR3 region is CASSKTRGGYTF. The CDR3 DNA is TGTGCCAGCAGCAAGACCCGGGGAGGCTACACCTTC.

The rearrangement uses TRBV14 and TRBJ2-3, with 8 bases fitting TRBD1. The V gene's germline CDR1 is SGHDN and CDR2 FVKESK. The CDR3 covers 14 residues. The ends lost 4 bases at V and 8 bases at J; junction bases unmatched: 8. This CDR3 is CASSPRTGTATQYF. The CDR3 DNA reads as TGTGCCAGCAGCCCCCGGACAGGGACGGCTACGCAGTATTTT.

The V gene is TRBV2, the J gene TRBJ2-5, with TRBD2 matching 7 bases. The germline V gene encodes CDR1 SNHLY and CDR2 FYNNEI. V dropped 4 bases and J dropped 5; count of bases not matched to a gene: 10. The CDR3 loop spans 15 amino acids. The CDR3: CASSGVAGAGETQYF. The CDR3, as DNA: TGTGCCAGCAGTGGGGTAGCGGGTGCGGGCGAGACCCAGTACTTC.

CDR3 loop: CATSRDTLNTEAFF. CDR3 DNA sequence: TGTGCCACCTCACGGGACACTTTGAACACTGAAGCTTTCTTT. The J gene is TRBJ1-1, the V gene TRBV19; possibly TRBD1 for D (6 bases). The CDR3 is made up of 14 amino acids. Germline loops: CDR1 LNHDA, CDR2 SQIVND (reference sequence). The germline V and J ends were trimmed by 10 bases and 0 bases, with 15 bases remaining between them.

This chain uses TRBV6-5 with TRBJ2-3; 11 nucleotides align to TRBD2. Trimming took 5 bases from V and 1 from J; bases not matched to a gene: 2. Germline V gene lookup returns CDR1 MNHEY and CDR2 SVGAGI. CDR3 length: 15 amino acids. The CDR3 coding sequence is TGTGCCAGCAGTCCGGGACTAGCGGGCACAGATACGCAGTATTTT. Its translation is CASSPGLAGTDTQYF.

The rearrangement uses TRBV19 and TRBJ2-3, with D perhaps TRBD1 or TRBD2 (5 bases each). This CDR3 contains 14 residues. Trimming removed 5 bases at V and 1 base at J, with 10 bases between. Germline CDR1 reads LNHDA; CDR2 reads SQIVND (reference sequence). The CDR3 coding sequence is TGTGCCAGTAGTCCCTTGGGGGGCACAGATACGCAGTATTTT. Amino acids: CASSPLGGTDTQYF. The full variable domain, with the rest looked up from reference TRBV19 and TRBJ2-3, is DGGITQSPKYLFRKEGQNVTLSCEQNLNHDAMYWYRQDPGQGLRLIYYSQIVNDFQKGDIAEGYSVSREKKESFPLTVTSAQKNPTAFYLCASSPLGGTDTQYFGPGTRLTVL.

This chain joins TRBV18 and TRBJ2-1; TRBD1 is a possible D gene (6 bases). Between the trimmed V and J ends, which lost 3 bases and 5 bases, there was a span of 14 bases. Germline CDR1 is KGHSH and CDR2 is LQKENI. CDR3 length: 15 amino acids. Here the CDR3 reads CASSPMPGVDNEQFF. For the CDR3, the DNA is TGTGCCAGCTCACCCATGCCAGGGGTCGACAATGAGCAGTTCTTC.

The chain combines TRBV5-1 with TRBJ1-1; 7 bases are a match to TRBD1. Trimming removed 0 bases from V and 5 bases from J; junction bases left unmatched: 4. Germline values: CDR1 SGHRS, CDR2 YFSETQ. The CDR3 totals 14 residues. As DNA, the CDR3 is TGCGCCAGCAGCTTGGCAACAGGGGAGACTGAAGCTTTCTTT. This gives the protein CASSLATGETEAFF.

On this clone itself: Other DNA sequences in this specimen translate into the identical CDR3. This sequence joins TRBV18 and TRBJ2-1, with 8 bases fitting TRBD1. Germline-derived CDR1 and CDR2 are KGHSH and LQKENI. The CDR3 is 13 amino acids. With 3 bases clipped from V and 7 bases from J, the junction kept 2 bases outside the gene matches. CDR3 nucleotide sequence: TGTGCCAGCTCACCGCAGGGGGCTAATGAGCAGTTCTTC. This encodes CASSPQGANEQFF.

This clone is a singleton in its sample. The J gene is TRBJ2-2, the V gene TRBV5-8; no firm D call. The CDR3 sequence is 15 residues long. Germline V lookup: CDR1 SGHTS, CDR2 YDEGEE. V lost 0 bases and J lost 4, with 10 bases in between. The CDR3 region has the DNA TGTGCCAGCAGCTTGGAAGGGCTTGGCACCGGGGAGCTGTTTTTT. It is translated as CASSLEGLGTGELFF.

DNA of the CDR3: TGTGCCAGCAGCTCGGGGTACTCGGTGGAGACCCAGTACTTC. This gives the protein CASSSGYSVETQYF. The V and J genes are TRBV7-2 and TRBJ2-5; TRBD2 is a possible D gene (5 bases). Germline CDR1 and CDR2: SGHTA and FQGNSA. This CDR3 has 14 amino acids. Trimming left V 4 bases short and J 5 bases short, with 14 bases between.

The chain uses TRBV7-2 and TRBJ2-3, with TRBD2 identical over 13 bases. Germline CDR1 is SGHTA and CDR2 is FQGNSA. This CDR3 region has 14 residues. The ends lost 7 bases at V and 6 bases at J; junction bases unmatched: 4. The CDR3 DNA reads TGTGCCAGCACCACGGGACTAGCGGGGGATACGCAGTATTTT. Translation gives CASTTGLAGDTQYF.

This clone came up once. This chain joins TRBV6-1 and TRBJ2-2; perhaps D is TRBD1 or TRBD2 (5 bases each). The V end was cut by 5 bases, the J end by 0 bases, with 10 bases between. CDR1 is MNHNS, CDR2 SASEGT, per germline. The CDR3 loop spans 15 amino acids. The CDR3 DNA sequence: TGTGCCAGCAGTCCCGGGACGGCGAACACCGGGGAGCTGTTTTTT. Its protein is CASSPGTANTGELFF.

The chain combines TRBV28 with TRBJ1-5; the match to TRBD1 covers 8 bases. The CDR3 extends over 15 amino acids. The germline CDR1 and CDR2 sequences are MDHEN and SYDVKM. J lost 10 bases, V lost 5 bases, and 13 bases had no gene match. The CDR3 here is CASSLLDRDQEPQHF. The CDR3, as DNA: TGTGCCAGCAGTCTATTGGACAGGGACCAAGAACCCCAGCATTTT.